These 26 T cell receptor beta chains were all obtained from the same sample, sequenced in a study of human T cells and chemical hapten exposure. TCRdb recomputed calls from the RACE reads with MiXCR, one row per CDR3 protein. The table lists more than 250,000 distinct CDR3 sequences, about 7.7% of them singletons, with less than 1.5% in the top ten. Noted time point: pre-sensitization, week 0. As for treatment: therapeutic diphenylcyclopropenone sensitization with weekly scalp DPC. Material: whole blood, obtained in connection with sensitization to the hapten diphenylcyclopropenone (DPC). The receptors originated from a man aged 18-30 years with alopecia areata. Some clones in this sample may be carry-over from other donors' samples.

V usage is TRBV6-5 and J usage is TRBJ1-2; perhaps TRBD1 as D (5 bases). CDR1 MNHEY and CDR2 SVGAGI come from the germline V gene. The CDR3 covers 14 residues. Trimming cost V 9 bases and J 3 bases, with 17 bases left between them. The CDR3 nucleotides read TGTGCCAGTGCGCAGGGCTGGGGGGACTATGGCTACACCTTC. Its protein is CASAQGWGDYGYTF.

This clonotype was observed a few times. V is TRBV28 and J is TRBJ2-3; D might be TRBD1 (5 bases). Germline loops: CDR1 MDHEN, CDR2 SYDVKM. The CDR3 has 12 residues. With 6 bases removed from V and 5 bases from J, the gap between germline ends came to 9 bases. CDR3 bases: TGTGCCAGCAGAACGACAGTAGATACGCAGTATTTT. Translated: CASRTTVDTQYF.

CDR3 nucleotide sequence: TGTGCCAGCAGCCCGCCCCCCAGGAAGGGCTACGAGCAGTACGTC. Its translation: CASSPPPRKGYEQYV. The rearrangement links TRBV7-9 to TRBJ2-7; D ambiguous. Looked up from germline, CDR1 is SEHNR and CDR2 is FQNEAQ (reference sequence). V was trimmed by 5 bases and J by 3 bases, leaving 17 bases between them. This CDR3 has 15 amino acids.

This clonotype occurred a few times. The CDR3 protein is CASSFSLYTEAFF. The CDR3 coding sequence is TGTGCCAGCAGCTTTTCTTTATACACTGAAGCTTTCTTT. J is TRBJ1-1 and V is TRBV7-2; D call uncertain. Germline CDR1 and CDR2: SGHTA and FQGNSA. Trimming shortened V by 3 bases and J by 3 bases, and 8 bases separated the two germline ends. The CDR3 totals 13 residues.

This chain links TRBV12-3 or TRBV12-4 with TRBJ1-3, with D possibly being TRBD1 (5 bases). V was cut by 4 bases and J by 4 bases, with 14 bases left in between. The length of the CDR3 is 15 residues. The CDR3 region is CASSYDSIKGNTIYF. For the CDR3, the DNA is TGTGCCAGCAGTTACGACAGCATAAAGGGAAACACCATATATTTT.

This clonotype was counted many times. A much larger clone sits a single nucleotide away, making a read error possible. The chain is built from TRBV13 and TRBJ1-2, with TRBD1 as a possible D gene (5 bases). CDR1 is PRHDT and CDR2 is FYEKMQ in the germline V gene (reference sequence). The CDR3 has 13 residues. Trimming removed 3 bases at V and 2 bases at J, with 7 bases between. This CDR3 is CASSLGRNYGYTF. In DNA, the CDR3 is TGTGCCAGCAGCTTGGGACGGAACTATGGCTACACCTTC.

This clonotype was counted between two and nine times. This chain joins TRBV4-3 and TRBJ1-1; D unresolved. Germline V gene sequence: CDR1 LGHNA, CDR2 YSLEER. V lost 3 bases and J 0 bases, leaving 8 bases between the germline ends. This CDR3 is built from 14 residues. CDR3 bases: TGCGCCAGCAGCCAGGGCGGAGTGAACACTGAAGCTTTCTTT. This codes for CASSQGGVNTEAFF.

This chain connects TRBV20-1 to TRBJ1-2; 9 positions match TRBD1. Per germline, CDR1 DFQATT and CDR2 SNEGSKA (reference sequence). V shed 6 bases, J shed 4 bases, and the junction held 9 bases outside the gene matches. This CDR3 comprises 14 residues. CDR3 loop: CSAVYRGRSYGYTF. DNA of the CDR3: TGCAGTGCAGTTTACAGGGGGCGGAGCTATGGCTACACCTTC.

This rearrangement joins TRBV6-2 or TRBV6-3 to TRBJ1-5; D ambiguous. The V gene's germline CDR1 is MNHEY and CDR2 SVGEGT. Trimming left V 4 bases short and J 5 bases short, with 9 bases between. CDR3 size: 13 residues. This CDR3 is CASSLQQYQPQHF. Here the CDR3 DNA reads TGTGCCAGCAGTTTACAGCAATATCAGCCCCAGCATTTT.

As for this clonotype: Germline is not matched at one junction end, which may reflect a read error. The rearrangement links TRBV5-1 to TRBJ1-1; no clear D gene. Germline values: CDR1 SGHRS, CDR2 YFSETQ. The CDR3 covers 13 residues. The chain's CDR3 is CTSSLDQNTEAFF. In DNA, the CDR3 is TGCACCAGCAGCTTAGACCAGAACACTGAAGCTTTCTTT.

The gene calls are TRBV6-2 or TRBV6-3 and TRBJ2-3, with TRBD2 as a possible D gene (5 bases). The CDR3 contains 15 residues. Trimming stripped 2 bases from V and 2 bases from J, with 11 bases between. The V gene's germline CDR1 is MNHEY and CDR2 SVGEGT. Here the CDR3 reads CASSYPGVYTDTQYF. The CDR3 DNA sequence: TGTGCCAGCAGTTACCCCGGGGTGTACACAGATACGCAGTATTTT.

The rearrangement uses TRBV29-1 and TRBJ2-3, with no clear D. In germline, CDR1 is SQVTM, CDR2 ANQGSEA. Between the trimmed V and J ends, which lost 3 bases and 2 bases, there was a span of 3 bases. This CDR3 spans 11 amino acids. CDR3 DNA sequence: TGCAGCGTTGAGATCACAGATACGCAGTATTTT. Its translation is CSVEITDTQYF.

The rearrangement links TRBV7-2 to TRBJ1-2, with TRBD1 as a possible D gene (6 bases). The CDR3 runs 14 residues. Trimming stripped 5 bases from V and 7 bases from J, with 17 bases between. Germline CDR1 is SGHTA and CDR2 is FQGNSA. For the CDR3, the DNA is TGTGCCAGCAGCCCCCACAGGGCCGCCCGTGGCTACACCTTC. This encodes CASSPHRAARGYTF.

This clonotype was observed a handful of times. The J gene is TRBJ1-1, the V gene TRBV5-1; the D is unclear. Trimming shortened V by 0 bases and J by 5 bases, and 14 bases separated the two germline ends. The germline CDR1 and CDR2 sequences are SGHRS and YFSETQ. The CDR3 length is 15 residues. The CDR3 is CASSLGPPRGTEAFF. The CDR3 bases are TGCGCCAGCAGCTTGGGTCCCCCTAGAGGGACTGAAGCTTTCTTT.

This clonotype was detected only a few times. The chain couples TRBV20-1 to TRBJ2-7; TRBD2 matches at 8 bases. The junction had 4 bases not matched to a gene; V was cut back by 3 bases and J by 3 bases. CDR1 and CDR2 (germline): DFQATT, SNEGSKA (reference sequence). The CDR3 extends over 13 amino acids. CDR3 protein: CSARRAGVYEQYV. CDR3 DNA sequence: TGCAGTGCTAGGAGAGCGGGGGTCTACGAGCAGTACGTC.

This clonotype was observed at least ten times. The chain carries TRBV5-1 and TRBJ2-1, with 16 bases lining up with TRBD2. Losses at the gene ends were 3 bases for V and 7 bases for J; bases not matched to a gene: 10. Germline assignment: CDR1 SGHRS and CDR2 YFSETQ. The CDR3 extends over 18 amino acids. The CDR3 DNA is TGCGCCAGCAGCTCGGGACTAGCGGGGGGGCCCGTCGTAAATGAGCAGTTCTTC. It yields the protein CASSSGLAGGPVVNEQFF.

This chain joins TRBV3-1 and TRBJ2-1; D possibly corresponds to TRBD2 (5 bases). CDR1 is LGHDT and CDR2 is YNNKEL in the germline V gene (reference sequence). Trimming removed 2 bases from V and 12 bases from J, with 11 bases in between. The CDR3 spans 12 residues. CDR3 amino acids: CASSQTGYGQFF. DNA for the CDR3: TGTGCCAGCAGCCAAACGGGATACGGGCAGTTCTTC.

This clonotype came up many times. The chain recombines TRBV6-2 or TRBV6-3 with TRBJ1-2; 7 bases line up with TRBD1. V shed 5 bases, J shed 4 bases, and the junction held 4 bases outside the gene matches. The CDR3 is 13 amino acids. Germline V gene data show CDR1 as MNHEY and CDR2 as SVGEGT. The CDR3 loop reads CASSRTGSYGYTF. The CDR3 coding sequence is TGTGCCAGCAGTAGGACAGGAAGCTATGGCTACACCTTC.

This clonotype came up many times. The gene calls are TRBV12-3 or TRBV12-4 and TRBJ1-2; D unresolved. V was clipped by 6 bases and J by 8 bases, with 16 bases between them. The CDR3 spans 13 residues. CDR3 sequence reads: CASRDSRHGGYTF. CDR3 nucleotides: TGTGCCAGCAGAGATTCCAGACATGGAGGCTACACCTTC.

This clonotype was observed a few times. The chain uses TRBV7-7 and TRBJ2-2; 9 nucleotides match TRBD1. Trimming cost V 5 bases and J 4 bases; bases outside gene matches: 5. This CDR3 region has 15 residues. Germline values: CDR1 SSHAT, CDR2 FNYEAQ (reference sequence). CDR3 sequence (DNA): TGTGCCAGCAGCCCGGGACAGGGAGGCACCGGGGAGCTGTTTTTT. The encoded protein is CASSPGQGGTGELFF.

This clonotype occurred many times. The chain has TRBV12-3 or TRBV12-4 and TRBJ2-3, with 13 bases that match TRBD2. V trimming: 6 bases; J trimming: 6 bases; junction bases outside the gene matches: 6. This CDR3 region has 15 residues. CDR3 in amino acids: CASSPGLAGLDTQYF. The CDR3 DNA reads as TGTGCCAGCAGCCCGGGACTAGCGGGGCTGGATACGCAGTATTTT.

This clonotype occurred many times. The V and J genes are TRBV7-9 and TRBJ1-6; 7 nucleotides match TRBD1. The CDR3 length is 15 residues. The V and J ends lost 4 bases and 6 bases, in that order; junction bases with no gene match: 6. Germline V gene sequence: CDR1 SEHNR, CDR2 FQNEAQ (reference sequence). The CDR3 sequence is CASSSGQSPNSPLHF. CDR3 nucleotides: TGTGCCAGCAGCTCGGGACAGTCCCCTAATTCACCCCTCCACTTT.

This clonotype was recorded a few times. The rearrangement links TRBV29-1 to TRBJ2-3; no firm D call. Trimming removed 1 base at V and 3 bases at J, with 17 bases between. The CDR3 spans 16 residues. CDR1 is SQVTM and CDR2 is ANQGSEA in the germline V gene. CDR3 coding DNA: TGCAGCGTTGAAGTGGCGAAGGGCGTTCCAACAGATACGCAGTATTTT. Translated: CSVEVAKGVPTDTQYF.

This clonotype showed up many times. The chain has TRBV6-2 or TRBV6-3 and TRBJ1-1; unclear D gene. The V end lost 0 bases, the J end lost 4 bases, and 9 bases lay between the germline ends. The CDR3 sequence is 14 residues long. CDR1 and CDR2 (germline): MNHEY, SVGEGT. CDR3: CASSYSARFTEAFF. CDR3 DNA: TGTGCCAGCAGTTACTCGGCCAGGTTCACTGAAGCTTTCTTT.

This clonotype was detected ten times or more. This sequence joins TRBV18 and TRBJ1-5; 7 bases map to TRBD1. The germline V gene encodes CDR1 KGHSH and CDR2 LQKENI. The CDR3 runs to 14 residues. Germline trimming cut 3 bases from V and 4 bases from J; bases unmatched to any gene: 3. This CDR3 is CASSPGQPNQPQHF. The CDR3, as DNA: TGTGCCAGCTCACCGGGACAGCCTAATCAGCCCCAGCATTTT.

CDR3 in amino acids: CSANPLPPQGASTDTQYF. CDR3 nucleotides: TGCAGTGCTAACCCGCTACCCCCCCAGGGGGCGAGCACAGATACGCAGTATTTT. J is TRBJ2-3 and V is TRBV20-1; TRBD1 agrees at 8 bases. This CDR3 comprises 18 residues. Per germline, CDR1 DFQATT and CDR2 SNEGSKA (reference sequence). After removal of 4 bases from V and 0 bases from J, the junction contained 15 bases not matched to a gene.